Each of the 27 T cell receptor beta chains below was sequenced from the same sample in a study of identical twins. MiXCR was run by TCRdb on the 5' RACE reads, yielding one entry per CDR3 protein. The table records hundreds of thousands of distinct CDR3 sequences, 9% to 15% of them present only once. These data are also associated with another study on yellow fever vaccine responses in identical twins.

Source material: PBMCs. The receptors stem from a woman between 18 and 29 years old in good health.

This clonotype was found a few times. This chain joins TRBV7-3 and TRBJ2-3; D unresolved. CDR1 and CDR2 from the germline V gene are SGHTA and FQGTGA. The CDR3 is 13 residues long. V shed 5 bases and J shed 1 base, with 7 bases lying between them. CDR3 region: CASSQWGTDTQYF. DNA of the CDR3: TGTGCCAGCAGCCAGTGGGGCACAGATACGCAGTATTTT.

CDR3 sequence: CASAPPTLPYEQYF. As DNA, the CDR3 is TGTGCCAGCGCACCCCCAACCTTACCCTACGAGCAGTACTTC. This chain links TRBV12-3 or TRBV12-4 with TRBJ2-7; D is uncertain. The CDR3 runs to 14 residues. The V gene lost 8 bases and the J gene lost 2 bases, with 16 bases spanning the gap.

This clonotype was found many times. The chain recombines TRBV5-1 with TRBJ2-3; D is uncertain. V was pared by 0 bases and J by 3 bases, with 14 bases between. The CDR3 has 16 amino acids. Looked up from germline, CDR1 is SGHRS and CDR2 is YFSETQ. CDR3 protein: CASSLGPVWETDTQYF. The CDR3 coding sequence is TGCGCCAGCAGCTTGGGGCCTGTTTGGGAAACAGATACGCAGTATTTT.

This clonotype was detected a few times. The rearrangement uses TRBV12-3 or TRBV12-4 and TRBJ2-1; either TRBD1 or TRBD2 may fit D (5 bases each). The CDR3 totals 15 residues. The V and J ends lost 0 bases and 8 bases respectively, with 14 bases between them. The CDR3 DNA reads as TGTGCCAGCAGTTTAGCGGGCGGAGGCAGGGATGAGCAGTTCTTC. Translated, it gives CASSLAGGGRDEQFF.

The table lists this clonotype with a few counts. CDR3 protein: CASSPVPVGEKLFF. CDR3 bases: TGTGCCAGCAGCCCCGTGCCGGTAGGGGAAAAACTGTTTTTT. V is TRBV11-2 and J is TRBJ1-4; no clear D. V was trimmed by 5 bases and J by 8 bases, leaving 15 bases between them. The CDR3 consists of 14 residues. Germline V gene lookup returns CDR1 SGHAT and CDR2 FQNNGV. Complete variable domain (other parts from reference TRBV11-2 and TRBJ1-4): EAGVAQSPRYKIIEKRQSVAFWCNPISGHATLYWYQQILGQGPKLLIQFQNNGVVDDSQLPKDRFSAERLKGVDSTLKIQPAKLEDSAVYLCASSPVPVGEKLFFGSGTQLSVL.

The rearrangement links TRBV20-1 to TRBJ2-5; 8 bases align to TRBD2. There are 16 residues in the CDR3. V was pared by 7 bases and J by 2 bases, with 15 bases of the junction left unmatched. Germline V lookup: CDR1 DFQATT, CDR2 SNEGSKA (reference sequence). CDR3 coding DNA: TGCAGTGTTCGGGGACTAGTGTGGGCCAAGCAAGAGACCCAGTACTTC. Protein: CSVRGLVWAKQETQYF.

The chain is built from TRBV6-5 and TRBJ1-1; D unclear. The ends were cut back, 4 bases at V and 4 bases at J, with 10 bases in the middle. The CDR3 runs to 13 residues. Germline V lookup: CDR1 MNHEY, CDR2 SVGAGI. CDR3 in amino acids: CASSSDVGTEAFF. CDR3 nucleotide sequence: TGTGCCAGCAGTTCCGACGTGGGCACTGAAGCTTTCTTT.

The chain uses TRBV24-1 and TRBJ1-3; 7 nucleotides align to TRBD1. V was pared by 3 bases and J by 7 bases, with 8 bases of the junction left unmatched. Germline CDR1 reads KGHDR; CDR2 reads SFDVKD. The CDR3 has 15 residues. CDR3 in amino acids: CATSDSRQGWNTIYF. The DNA for the CDR3 is TGTGCCACCAGTGATAGTAGACAGGGTTGGAACACCATATATTTT.

This rearrangement joins TRBV6-5 to TRBJ2-3; 8 nucleotides match TRBD2. This CDR3 is 19 amino acids long. V lost 2 bases to trimming and J lost 5 bases; unmatched junction nucleotides: 18. The germline CDR1 and CDR2 sequences are MNHEY and SVGAGI. This CDR3 reads CASSYRPTFPAGEVDTQYF. DNA for the CDR3: TGTGCCAGCAGTTACAGGCCGACCTTCCCAGCGGGAGAGGTAGATACGCAGTATTTT.

This clonotype has just a few counts. The chain recombines TRBV7-2 with TRBJ2-3; a weak D match, TRBD1 (5 bases). Germline-derived CDR1 and CDR2 are SGHTA and FQGNSA. The CDR3 runs 15 residues. The V gene lost 5 bases and the J gene lost 2 bases, with 14 bases spanning the gap. The CDR3, as DNA: TGTGCCAGCAGCGAACTGGGGCAGGTCACAGATACGCAGTATTTT. It yields the protein CASSELGQVTDTQYF.

This clonotype has a handful of counts. The rearrangement uses TRBV5-1 and TRBJ2-5, with a possible D match to TRBD2 (6 bases). V was trimmed by 4 bases and J by 2 bases, leaving 12 bases between them. The germline CDR1 and CDR2 sequences are SGHRS and YFSETQ. The CDR3 covers 14 residues. The DNA for the CDR3 is TGCGCCAGCAGCGGCTCGACTAGTCAAGAGACCCAGTACTTC. Its protein is CASSGSTSQETQYF.

This clonotype was seen a few times. The J gene is TRBJ2-7, the V gene TRBV9; D unresolved. The germline V gene encodes CDR1 SGDLS and CDR2 YYNGEE. Trimming took off 3 bases at V and 4 bases at J, with 11 bases between the two ends. This CDR3 has 13 amino acids. CDR3: CASSGTADYEQYF. Here the CDR3 DNA reads TGTGCCAGCAGCGGGACGGCCGATTACGAGCAGTACTTC. The variable domain in full, completed from reference TRBV9 and TRBJ2-7, reads DSGVTQTPKHLITATGQRVTLRCSPRSGDLSVYWYQQSLDQGLQFLIQYYNGEERAKGNILERFSAQQFPDLHSELNLSSLELGDSALYFCASSGTADYEQYFGPGTRLTVT.

Many counts were recorded for this clonotype. This chain connects TRBV5-6 to TRBJ1-3, with D unresolved. In germline, CDR1 is SGHDT, CDR2 YYEEEE. The germline V and J ends were trimmed by 0 bases and 2 bases, with 6 bases remaining between them. This CDR3 is built from 14 residues. Written as DNA, the CDR3 is TGTGCCAGCAGCTTGGTTACAGCTGGAAACACCATATATTTT. The encoded protein is CASSLVTAGNTIYF.

The chain has TRBV2 and TRBJ2-5; D unclear. Germline V gene data show CDR1 as SNHLY and CDR2 as FYNNEI. The V end was cut by 6 bases, the J end by 5 bases, with 13 bases between. The CDR3 totals 13 residues. CDR3 DNA: TGTGCCAGCAGGAGAGCACTGGGGGAGACCCAGTACTTC. It yields the protein CASRRALGETQYF.

The rearrangement links TRBV5-6 to TRBJ1-6; D possibly corresponds to TRBD1 (5 bases). Per the germline V gene, CDR1 is SGHDT and CDR2 is YYEEEE. This CDR3 is built from 15 residues. V lost 2 bases and J 7 bases, leaving 13 bases between the germline ends. As DNA, the CDR3 is TGTGCCAGCAGCTTTTGGGGGACGGGGAATTCACCCCTCCACTTT. Its translation: CASSFWGTGNSPLHF.

This clonotype has a handful of counts. The chain uses TRBV6-5 and TRBJ1-2; 7 nucleotides agree with TRBD1. Germline V gene data show CDR1 as MNHEY and CDR2 as SVGAGI. The CDR3 consists of 12 residues. The V gene end was trimmed by 6 bases and the J gene end by 8 bases; junction bases not matched to a gene: 6. In nucleotides, the CDR3 is TGTGCCAGCAGCCACGACAGGGTCGGCTACACCTTC. Translated: CASSHDRVGYTF.

The chain carries TRBV20-1 and TRBJ2-7; a possible D gene is TRBD1 (5 bases). CDR3 length: 13 amino acids. Germline V gene data show CDR1 as DFQATT and CDR2 as SNEGSKA (reference sequence). Trimming removed 0 bases from V and 4 bases from J, with 10 bases in between. CDR3 sequence reads: CSARDLDRYEQYV. DNA of the CDR3: TGCAGTGCTAGAGATCTCGACAGATACGAGCAGTACGTC.

This clonotype turned up a few times. The J gene is TRBJ2-5, the V gene TRBV11-2; 8 nucleotides agree with TRBD1. The CDR3 loop spans 15 amino acids. V was clipped by 7 bases and J by 1 base; unmatched bases: 8. The germline V gene encodes CDR1 SGHAT and CDR2 FQNNGV. The CDR3 loop is CASTQSQGAQETQYF. In DNA form, the CDR3 reads TGTGCCAGCACCCAGAGCCAGGGGGCCCAAGAGACCCAGTACTTC.

This chain joins TRBV4-1 and TRBJ2-6; possible D gene TRBD2, 6 bases. The ends were cut back, 0 bases at V and 0 bases at J, with 9 bases in the middle. The CDR3 covers 17 residues. CDR1 and CDR2 (germline): MGHRA, YSYEKL. CDR3 DNA sequence: TGCGCCAGCAGCCAAGATAGGGACTTCTCTGGGGCCAACGTCCTGACTTTC. Residues: CASSQDRDFSGANVLTF.

The V gene is TRBV20-1, the J gene TRBJ2-7, with TRBD1 matching over 10 bases. The CDR3 contains 13 residues. The trim removed 5 bases at V and 4 bases at J, leaving 5 bases unmatched. Germline CDR1 and CDR2: DFQATT and SNEGSKA (reference sequence). This CDR3 is CSAGRDRGYEQYF. The CDR3 coding sequence is TGCAGTGCTGGGCGGGACAGGGGTTACGAGCAGTACTTC.

This clonotype showed up many times. This sequence joins TRBV20-1 and TRBJ2-7, with 8 bases identical to TRBD1. The V gene's germline CDR1 is DFQATT and CDR2 SNEGSKA (reference sequence). The CDR3 is 15 amino acids. J lost 6 bases, V lost 5 bases, and 15 bases had no gene match. In nucleotides, the CDR3 is TGCAGTGCTCCTATAGGAGAACGAGACAGGGGCGAGCAGTACTTC. Protein product: CSAPIGERDRGEQYF.

The chain couples TRBV9 to TRBJ1-1; D is ambiguous. Germline CDR1 and CDR2: SGDLS and YYNGEE. Trimming took 4 bases from V and 7 from J, leaving 14 bases between them. The CDR3 consists of 13 residues. In nucleotides, the CDR3 is TGTGCCAGCAGCTTCCTCACTACTGATGAAGCTTTCTTT. It encodes CASSFLTTDEAFF. Full variable domain (missing parts from reference TRBV9 and TRBJ1-1): DSGVTQTPKHLITATGQRVTLRCSPRSGDLSVYWYQQSLDQGLQFLIQYYNGEERAKGNILERFSAQQFPDLHSELNLSSLELGDSALYFCASSFLTTDEAFFGQGTRLTVV.

V is TRBV4-2 and J is TRBJ2-1; 8 positions agree with TRBD1. CDR1 and CDR2 (germline): LGHNA, YNFKEQ. This CDR3 has 16 residues. V was pared by 0 bases and J by 7 bases, with 8 bases of the junction left unmatched. The CDR3 coding sequence is TGTGCCAGCAGCCAAGAGATCAGGGGGCCCATTAATGAGCAGTTCTTC. Its protein product is CASSQEIRGPINEQFF.

The table lists this clonotype with many counts. The chain carries TRBV5-5 and TRBJ2-2, with D tentatively TRBD1 or TRBD2 (5 bases each). Germline V gene sequence: CDR1 SGHKS, CDR2 YYEKEE (reference sequence). The V gene lost 0 bases and the J gene lost 2 bases, with 8 bases spanning the gap. This CDR3 has 15 amino acids. The CDR3 nucleotides read TGTGCCAGCAGCTTGGTGTGGGACAACACCGGGGAGCTGTTTTTT. This codes for CASSLVWDNTGELFF.

The genes are TRBV3-1 and TRBJ1-2, with D tentatively TRBD1 (6 bases). Between the trimmed V and J ends, which lost 1 base and 11 bases, there was a span of 14 bases. The CDR3 runs 13 residues. Germline CDR1 reads LGHDT; CDR2 reads YNNKEL (reference sequence). CDR3 nucleotides: TGTGCCAGCAGCCAAGCCCCGACAGGATGGTACACCTTC. It yields the protein CASSQAPTGWYTF.

The chain joins TRBV9 to TRBJ2-6, with 8 bases aligning to TRBD1. The V gene end was trimmed by 0 bases and the J gene end by 1 base; junction bases not matched to a gene: 6. Germline V gives CDR1 SGDLS, CDR2 YYNGEE. This CDR3 spans 18 amino acids. The CDR3 nucleotides are TGTGCCAGCAGCGTAGGAGGACAGGGTTCTTCTGGGGCCAACGTCCTGACTTTC. Translation: CASSVGGQGSSGANVLTF.

This clonotype has only a few counts. The CDR3 region has the DNA TGTGCCAGCGCTTGGCTAGTTGCAGCTCCCAATGAGCAGTTCTTC. Its protein is CASAWLVAAPNEQFF. The chain carries TRBV28 and TRBJ2-1; D remains ambiguous. This CDR3 spans 15 amino acids. With 8 bases removed from V and 6 bases from J, the gap between germline ends came to 20 bases. In germline, CDR1 is MDHEN, CDR2 SYDVKM.